The rows below give T cell receptor beta chains drawn from one sample of a study of cytomegalovirus exposure and HLA in healthy donors. TCRdb keeps only in-frame clones here, not all; method: immunoSEQ multiplex PCR. The data contain under 250,000 clones, around nine tenths of them singletons. The material sequenced was PBMCs. The receptors derive from a man between 18 and 29 years old in good health and CMV-seronegative. The CDR3 runs from the conserved cysteine through the conserved F or W. Each record gives: clone size, D gene, J gene, V gene, CDR3 protein, CDR3 DNA. A D gene is named only where the DNA matches it firmly. Rows may omit the clone size; those that give it use once, few, many or a size class.

abundance: .; d_gene: .; j_gene: TRBJ2-7; v_gene: TRBV5-6; CDR3aa: CASSLRVPVEQYF; CDR3nt: TGTGCCAGCAGCTTGCGGGTACCGGTCGAGCAGTACTTC
abundance: .; d_gene: .; j_gene: TRBJ2-3; v_gene: TRBV2; CDR3aa: CASSDQGGRTDTQYF; CDR3nt: TGTGCCAGCAGTGATCAGGGGGGCCGCACAGATACGCAGTATTTT
abundance: once; d_gene: .; j_gene: TRBJ2-7; v_gene: TRBV21-1; CDR3aa: CASSKGDSVYEQYF; CDR3nt: TGTGCCAGCAGCAAAGGGGACAGTGTCTACGAGCAGTACTTC
abundance: .; d_gene: TRBD2; j_gene: TRBJ2-1; v_gene: TRBV4-3; CDR3aa: CASSQAPLAGGPYNEQFF; CDR3nt: TGCGCCAGCAGCCAAGCCCCACTAGCGGGAGGGCCCTACAATGAGCAGTTCTTC
abundance: .; d_gene: .; j_gene: TRBJ1-1; v_gene: TRBV5-4; CDR3aa: CASSSGQQNTEAFF; CDR3nt: TGTGCCAGCAGCTCCGGACAACAGAACACTGAAGCTTTCTTT
abundance: .; d_gene: .; j_gene: TRBJ1-1; v_gene: TRBV18; CDR3aa: CASSLAAGRNTEAFF; CDR3nt: TGTGCCAGCTCATTGGCCGCGGGAAGGAACACTGAAGCTTTCTTT
abundance: .; d_gene: .; j_gene: TRBJ2-7; v_gene: TRBV13; CDR3aa: CASSLGLGGLEQYF; CDR3nt: TGTGCCAGCAGCTTAGGCCTCGGGGGACTCGAGCAGTACTTC
abundance: .; d_gene: .; j_gene: TRBJ2-1; v_gene: TRBV6-5; CDR3aa: CASSYFPGYNEQFF; CDR3nt: TGTGCCAGCAGTTATTTCCCAGGGTACAATGAGCAGTTCTTC
abundance: .; d_gene: .; j_gene: TRBJ2-3; v_gene: TRBV4-1; CDR3aa: CASSHGPAGDTQYF; CDR3nt: TGCGCCAGCAGCCATGGGCCGGCAGGGGATACGCAGTATTTT
abundance: .; d_gene: .; j_gene: TRBJ2-7; v_gene: TRBV9; CDR3aa: CASSVSWRDEQYF; CDR3nt: TGTGCCAGCAGCGTCTCTTGGAGGGACGAGCAGTACTTC
abundance: .; d_gene: .; j_gene: TRBJ2-2; v_gene: TRBV5-8; CDR3aa: CASKVRGMSGELFF; CDR3nt: TGTGCCAGCAAGGTCCGGGGGATGTCCGGGGAGCTGTTTTTT
abundance: .; d_gene: TRBD2; j_gene: TRBJ2-1; v_gene: TRBV4-3; CDR3aa: CASSQEGLGSQFF; CDR3nt: TGCGCCAGCAGCCAAGAGGGACTAGGATCGCAGTTCTTC
abundance: .; d_gene: TRBD1; j_gene: TRBJ2-7; v_gene: TRBV7-3; CDR3aa: CASSPRDSGEQYF; CDR3nt: TGTGCCAGCAGCCCTAGGGACAGCGGTGAGCAGTACTTC
abundance: .; d_gene: TRBD1; j_gene: TRBJ1-6; v_gene: TRBV5-6; CDR3aa: CASSFTQGGSPLHF; CDR3nt: TGTGCCAGCAGCTTTACACAGGGGGGTTCACCCCTCCACTTT
abundance: .; d_gene: .; j_gene: TRBJ1-5; v_gene: TRBV2; CDR3aa: CASSGHLQPQHF; CDR3nt: TGTGCCAGCAGCGGACACCTTCAGCCCCAGCATTTT
abundance: .; d_gene: .; j_gene: TRBJ1-1; v_gene: TRBV28; CDR3aa: CASSQPPVLPEAFF; CDR3nt: TGTGCCAGCAGTCAACCCCCGGTCCTCCCTGAAGCTTTCTTT
abundance: .; d_gene: .; j_gene: TRBJ1-5; v_gene: TRBV2; CDR3aa: CASTAAGNQPQHF; CDR3nt: TGTGCCAGCACGGCGGCAGGGAATCAGCCCCAGCATTTT
abundance: .; d_gene: .; j_gene: TRBJ1-4; v_gene: TRBV28; CDR3aa: CASSSGQNEKLFF; CDR3nt: TGTGCCAGCAGTTCTGGACAGAATGAAAAACTGTTTTTT
abundance: once; d_gene: TRBD2; j_gene: TRBJ2-7; v_gene: TRBV2; CDR3aa: CASSRLAGGFDEQYF; CDR3nt: TGTGCCAGCAGTAGACTAGCGGGAGGTTTTGACGAGCAGTACTTC
abundance: .; d_gene: TRBD1; j_gene: TRBJ1-2; v_gene: TRBV6-6; CDR3aa: CASRDQGANNYGYTF; CDR3nt: TGTGCCAGCAGGGATCAGGGGGCTAATAACTATGGCTACACCTTC
abundance: once; d_gene: .; j_gene: TRBJ2-1; v_gene: TRBV6-1; CDR3aa: CASSELDLKFF; CDR3nt: TGTGCCAGCAGTGAATTGGACTTGAAGTTCTTC
abundance: .; d_gene: TRBD1; j_gene: TRBJ2-7; v_gene: TRBV6-5; CDR3aa: CASRRSGQGSYEQYF; CDR3nt: TGTGCCAGCAGACGAAGCGGACAGGGCTCCTACGAGCAGTACTTC
abundance: once; d_gene: .; j_gene: TRBJ1-5; v_gene: TRBV6-5; CDR3aa: CASRSGRVQHF; CDR3nt: TGTGCCAGCAGATCCGGGAGGGTCCAGCATTTT
abundance: .; d_gene: TRBD2; j_gene: TRBJ2-5; v_gene: TRBV6-1; CDR3aa: CASSIAGGPETQYF; CDR3nt: TGTGCCAGTAGTATAGCGGGGGGCCCGGAGACCCAGTACTTC
abundance: .; d_gene: .; j_gene: TRBJ1-2; v_gene: TRBV28; CDR3aa: CASSLKVRGIGYGYTF; CDR3nt: TGTGCCAGCAGTTTAAAGGTACGGGGTATCGGTTATGGCTACACCTTC
abundance: .; d_gene: .; j_gene: TRBJ2-7; v_gene: TRBV11-2; CDR3aa: CASSLYRQSSSYEQYF; CDR3nt: TGTGCCAGCAGCCTATACAGACAGTCGAGCTCCTACGAGCAGTACTTC
abundance: .; d_gene: .; j_gene: TRBJ1-6; v_gene: TRBV19; CDR3aa: CASCWTALSPLHF; CDR3nt: TGTGCCAGTTGTTGGACAGCCCTTTCACCCCTCCACTTT
abundance: .; d_gene: .; j_gene: TRBJ1-2; v_gene: TRBV14; CDR3aa: CASTLSGIYGYTF; CDR3nt: TGTGCCAGCACCCTGTCAGGGATCTATGGCTACACCTTC
abundance: .; d_gene: .; j_gene: TRBJ2-1; v_gene: TRBV11-2; CDR3aa: CASSLVGTPGEQFF; CDR3nt: TGTGCCAGCAGCTTAGTAGGCACGCCAGGTGAGCAGTTCTTC
abundance: .; d_gene: TRBD1; j_gene: TRBJ2-2; v_gene: TRBV7-6; CDR3aa: CASTGLGTGNTGELFF; CDR3nt: TGTGCCAGTACCGGGTTGGGGACAGGGAACACCGGGGAGCTGTTTTTT
abundance: .; d_gene: .; j_gene: TRBJ1-3; v_gene: TRBV2; CDR3aa: CASTGMTGNTIYF; CDR3nt: TGTGCCAGCACAGGGATGACCGGAAACACCATATATTTT
abundance: .; d_gene: .; j_gene: TRBJ1-6; v_gene: TRBV5-1; CDR3aa: CASSLGGGNSPLHF; CDR3nt: TGCGCCAGCAGCTTGGGAGGGGGTAATTCACCCCTCCACTTT
abundance: .; d_gene: TRBD1; j_gene: TRBJ1-2; v_gene: TRBV5-4; CDR3aa: CASSGGGWGQPRYGYTF; CDR3nt: TGTGCCAGCAGCGGGGGAGGTTGGGGACAGCCTAGGTATGGCTACACCTTC
abundance: .; d_gene: .; j_gene: TRBJ1-6; v_gene: TRBV14; CDR3aa: CASSGQTARNSPLHF; CDR3nt: TGTGCCAGCAGTGGACAGACCGCACGTAATTCACCCCTCCACTTT
abundance: .; d_gene: .; j_gene: TRBJ2-1; v_gene: TRBV5-1; CDR3aa: CASTQGGGYNEQFF; CDR3nt: TGCGCCAGCACTCAGGGAGGGGGCTACAATGAGCAGTTCTTC